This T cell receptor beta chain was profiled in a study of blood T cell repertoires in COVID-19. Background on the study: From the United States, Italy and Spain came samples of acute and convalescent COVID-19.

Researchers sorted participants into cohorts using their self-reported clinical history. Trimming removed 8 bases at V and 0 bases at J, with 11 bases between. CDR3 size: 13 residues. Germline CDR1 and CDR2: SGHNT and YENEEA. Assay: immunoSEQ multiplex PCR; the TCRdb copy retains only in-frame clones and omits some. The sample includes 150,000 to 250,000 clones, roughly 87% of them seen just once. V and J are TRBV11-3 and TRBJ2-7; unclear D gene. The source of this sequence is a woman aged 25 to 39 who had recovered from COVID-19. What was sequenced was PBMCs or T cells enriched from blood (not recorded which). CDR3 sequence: CASSDITSYEQYF. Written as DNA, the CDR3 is TGTGCCAGCTCTGACATCACCTCCTACGAGCAGTACTTC. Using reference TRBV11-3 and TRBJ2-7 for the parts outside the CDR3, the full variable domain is EAGVVQSPRYKIIEKKQPVAFWCNPISGHNTLYWYLQNLGQGPELLIRYENEEAVDDSQLPKDRFSAERLKGVDSTLKIQPAELGDSAVYLCASSDITSYEQYFGPGTRLTVT.